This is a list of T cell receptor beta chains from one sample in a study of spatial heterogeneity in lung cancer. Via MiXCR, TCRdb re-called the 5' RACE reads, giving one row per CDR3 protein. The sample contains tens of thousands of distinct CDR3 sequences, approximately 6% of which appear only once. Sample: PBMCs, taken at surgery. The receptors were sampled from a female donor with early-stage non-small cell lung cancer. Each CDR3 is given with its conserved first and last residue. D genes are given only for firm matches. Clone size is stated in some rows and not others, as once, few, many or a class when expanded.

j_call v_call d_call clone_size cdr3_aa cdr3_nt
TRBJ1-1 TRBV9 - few CASSVAPQIENTEAFF TGTGCCAGCAGCGTAGCACCACAAATAGAGAACACTGAAGCTTTCTTT
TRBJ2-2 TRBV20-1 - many CSARRDGNGELFF TGCAGTGCCCGCAGGGACGGTAACGGGGAGCTGTTTTTT
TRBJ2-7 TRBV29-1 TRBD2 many CSVDQSSGSYEQYF TGCAGCGTTGATCAGTCTAGCGGGAGCTACGAGCAGTACTTC
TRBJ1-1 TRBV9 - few CASMGRRGTEAFF TGTGCCAGCATGGGCAGGAGGGGCACTGAAGCTTTCTTT
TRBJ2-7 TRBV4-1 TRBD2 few CASSHPIAGVTYEQYF TGCGCCAGCAGCCATCCTATAGCGGGAGTAACCTACGAGCAGTACTTC
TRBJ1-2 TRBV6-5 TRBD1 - CASSFGTGGTYGYTF TGTGCCAGCAGCTTCGGGACAGGGGGCACCTATGGCTACACCTTC
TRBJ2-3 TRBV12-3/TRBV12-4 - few CASRWGDTDTQYF TGTGCCAGCAGGTGGGGGGACACAGATACGCAGTATTTT
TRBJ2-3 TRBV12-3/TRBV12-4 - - CASSGGGSPTDTQYF TGTGCCAGCAGTGGAGGGGGGTCCCCCACAGATACGCAGTATTTT
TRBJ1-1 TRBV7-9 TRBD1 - CVSSWDRGMNTEAFF TGTGTCAGCAGCTGGGACAGGGGGATGAACACTGAAGCTTTCTTT
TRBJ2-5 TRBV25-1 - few CASSAYFGSTPETQYF TGTGCCAGCAGTGCTTACTTTGGTAGTACACCAGAGACCCAGTACTTC
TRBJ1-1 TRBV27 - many CASSFRGSTEAFF TGTGCCAGCAGTTTTAGGGGCAGCACTGAAGCTTTCTTT
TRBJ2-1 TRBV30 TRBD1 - CASSGTAYNEQFF TGTGCCTCGTCCGGGACAGCTTACAATGAGCAGTTCTTC
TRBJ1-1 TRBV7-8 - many CASSLGVQDHEAFF TGTGCCAGCAGCTTAGGGGTCCAGGATCATGAAGCTTTCTTT
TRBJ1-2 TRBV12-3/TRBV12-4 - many CASSLQAGGYTF TGTGCCAGCAGTTTACAGGCTGGTGGCTACACCTTC
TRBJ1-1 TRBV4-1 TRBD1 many CASSQTGGKNTEAFF TGCGCCAGCAGCCAGACAGGGGGAAAGAACACTGAAGCTTTCTTT
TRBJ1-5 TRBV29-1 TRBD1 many CSVVGTGGFNQPQHF TGCAGCGTTGTTGGGACAGGGGGTTTCAATCAGCCCCAGCATTTT
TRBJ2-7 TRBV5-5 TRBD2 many CASSLGLAGAYEQYF TGTGCCAGCAGCTTGGGACTAGCGGGAGCCTACGAGCAGTACTTC
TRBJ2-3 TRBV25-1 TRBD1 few CASSEYRGTGGPTQYF TGTGCCAGCAGTGAATATAGGGGGACAGGGGGTCCTACGCAGTATTTT
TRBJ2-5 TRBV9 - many CASSVGIQETQYF TGTGCCAGCAGCGTAGGAATCCAAGAGACCCAGTACTTC
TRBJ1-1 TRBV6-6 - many CASSLVSDTEAFF TGTGCCAGCAGTTTAGTATCTGACACTGAAGCTTTCTTT
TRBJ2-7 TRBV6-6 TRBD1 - CASSQDRGPSYEQYF TGTGCCAGCAGCCAGGACAGGGGGCCCTCCTACGAGCAGTACTTC
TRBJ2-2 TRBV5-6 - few CASSFGLGPTGELFF TGTGCCAGCAGCTTCGGGCTTGGACCAACCGGGGAGCTGTTTTTT
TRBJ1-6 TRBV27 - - CASRGGALHF TGTGCCAGCAGGGGGGGCGCCCTCCACTTT